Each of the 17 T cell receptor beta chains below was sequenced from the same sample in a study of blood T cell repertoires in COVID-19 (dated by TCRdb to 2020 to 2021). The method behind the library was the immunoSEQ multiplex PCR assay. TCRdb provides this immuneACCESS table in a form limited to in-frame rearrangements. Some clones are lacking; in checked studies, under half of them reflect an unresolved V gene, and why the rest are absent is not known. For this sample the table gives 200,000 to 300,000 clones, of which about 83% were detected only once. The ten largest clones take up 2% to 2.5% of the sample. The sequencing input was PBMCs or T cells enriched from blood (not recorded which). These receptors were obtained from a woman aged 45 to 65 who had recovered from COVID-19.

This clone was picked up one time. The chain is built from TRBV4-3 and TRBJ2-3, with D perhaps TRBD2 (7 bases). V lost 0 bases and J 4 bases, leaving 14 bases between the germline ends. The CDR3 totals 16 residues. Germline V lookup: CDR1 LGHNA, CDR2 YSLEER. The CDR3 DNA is TGCGCCAGCAGCCAAGATTGGGGGGGCGGGGCAGATACGCAGTATTTT. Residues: CASSQDWGGGADTQYF.

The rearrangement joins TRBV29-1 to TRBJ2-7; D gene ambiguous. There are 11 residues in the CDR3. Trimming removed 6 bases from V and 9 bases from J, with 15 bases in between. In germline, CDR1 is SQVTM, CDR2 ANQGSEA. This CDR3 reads CSVLIYGGQYF. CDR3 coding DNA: TGCAGCGTACTGATCTACGGCGGGCAGTACTTC.

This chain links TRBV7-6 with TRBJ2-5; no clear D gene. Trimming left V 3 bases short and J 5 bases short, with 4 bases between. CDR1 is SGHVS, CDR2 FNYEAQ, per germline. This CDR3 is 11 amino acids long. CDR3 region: CASSFSETQYF. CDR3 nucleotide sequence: TGTGCCAGCAGCTTCTCGGAGACCCAGTACTTC.

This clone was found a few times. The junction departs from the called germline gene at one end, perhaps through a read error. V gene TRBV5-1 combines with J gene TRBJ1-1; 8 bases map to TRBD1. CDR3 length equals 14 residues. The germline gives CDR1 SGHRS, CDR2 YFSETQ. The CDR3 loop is CASRFTGGDTEAFF. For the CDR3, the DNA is TGCGCCAGCCGCTTTACAGGGGGGGACACTGAAGCTTTCTTT.

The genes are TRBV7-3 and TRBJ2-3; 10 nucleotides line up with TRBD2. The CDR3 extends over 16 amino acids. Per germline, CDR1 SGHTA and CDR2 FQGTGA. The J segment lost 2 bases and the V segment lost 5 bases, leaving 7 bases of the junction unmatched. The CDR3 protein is CASSPLAGRFTDTQYF. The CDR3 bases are TGTGCCAGCAGCCCACTAGCGGGGCGGTTCACAGATACGCAGTATTTT.

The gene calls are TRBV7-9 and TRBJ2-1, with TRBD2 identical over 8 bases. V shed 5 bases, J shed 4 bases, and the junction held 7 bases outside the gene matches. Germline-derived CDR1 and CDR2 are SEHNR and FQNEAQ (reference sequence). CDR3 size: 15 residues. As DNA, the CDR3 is TGTGCCAGCAGCCGAGAGCGGGAGAGGTACAATGAGCAGTTCTTC. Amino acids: CASSRERERYNEQFF.

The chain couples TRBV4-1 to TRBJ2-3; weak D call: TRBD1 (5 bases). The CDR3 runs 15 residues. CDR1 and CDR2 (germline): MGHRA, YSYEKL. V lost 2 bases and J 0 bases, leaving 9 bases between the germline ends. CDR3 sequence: CASSQLRQSTDTQYF. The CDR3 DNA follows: TGCGCCAGCAGCCAACTCCGACAGAGCACAGATACGCAGTATTTT.

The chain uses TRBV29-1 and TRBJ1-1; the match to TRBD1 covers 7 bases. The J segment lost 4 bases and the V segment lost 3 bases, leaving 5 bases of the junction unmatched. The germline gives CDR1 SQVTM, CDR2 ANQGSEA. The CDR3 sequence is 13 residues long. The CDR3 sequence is CSVENRGGTEAFF. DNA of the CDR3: TGCAGCGTTGAGAACAGGGGCGGCACTGAAGCTTTCTTT.

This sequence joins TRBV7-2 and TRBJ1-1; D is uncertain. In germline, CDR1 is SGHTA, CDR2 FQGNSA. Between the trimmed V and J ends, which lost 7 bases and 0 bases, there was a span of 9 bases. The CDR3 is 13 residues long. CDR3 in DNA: TGTGCCAGCAAACGAGGCTTGAACACTGAAGCTTTCTTT. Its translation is CASKRGLNTEAFF.

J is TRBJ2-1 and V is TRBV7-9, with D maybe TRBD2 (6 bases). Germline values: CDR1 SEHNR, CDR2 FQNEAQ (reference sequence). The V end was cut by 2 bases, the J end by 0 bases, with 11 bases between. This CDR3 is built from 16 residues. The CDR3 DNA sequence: TGTGCCAGCAGCTTAAGTGGGAGGAGCTCCTACAATGAGCAGTTCTTC. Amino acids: CASSLSGRSSYNEQFF.

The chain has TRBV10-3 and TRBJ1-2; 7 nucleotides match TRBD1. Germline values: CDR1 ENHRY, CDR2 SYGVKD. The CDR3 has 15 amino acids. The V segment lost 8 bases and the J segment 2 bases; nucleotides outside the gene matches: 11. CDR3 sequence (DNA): TGTGCCATCTCCAGCGGACAGGTCGGAAACTATGGCTACACCTTC. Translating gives CAISSGQVGNYGYTF.

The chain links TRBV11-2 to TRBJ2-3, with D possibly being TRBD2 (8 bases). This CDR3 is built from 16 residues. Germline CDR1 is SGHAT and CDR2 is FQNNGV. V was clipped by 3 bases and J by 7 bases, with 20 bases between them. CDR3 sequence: CASSLYRGLDGNTQYF. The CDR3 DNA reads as TGTGCCAGCAGCTTGTACAGGGGACTAGATGGAAATACGCAGTATTTT.

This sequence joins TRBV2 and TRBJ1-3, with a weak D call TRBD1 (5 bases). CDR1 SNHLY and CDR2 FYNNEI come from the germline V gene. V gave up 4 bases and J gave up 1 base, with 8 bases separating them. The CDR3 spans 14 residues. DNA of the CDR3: TGTGCCAGCAGTGGAGACAGTTCTGGAAACACCATATATTTT. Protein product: CASSGDSSGNTIYF.

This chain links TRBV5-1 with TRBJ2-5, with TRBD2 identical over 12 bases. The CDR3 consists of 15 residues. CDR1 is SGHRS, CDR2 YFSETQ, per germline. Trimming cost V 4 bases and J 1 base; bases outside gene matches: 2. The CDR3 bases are TGCGCCAGCAGCCTGACTAGCGGGGGCCAAGAGACCCAGTACTTC. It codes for CASSLTSGGQETQYF.

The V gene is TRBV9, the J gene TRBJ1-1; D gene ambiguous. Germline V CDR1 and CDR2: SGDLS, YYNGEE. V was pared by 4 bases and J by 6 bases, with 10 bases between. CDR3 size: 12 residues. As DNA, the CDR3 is TGTGCCAGCAGCAGGCAGGAATCTGAAGCTTTCTTT. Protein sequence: CASSRQESEAFF.

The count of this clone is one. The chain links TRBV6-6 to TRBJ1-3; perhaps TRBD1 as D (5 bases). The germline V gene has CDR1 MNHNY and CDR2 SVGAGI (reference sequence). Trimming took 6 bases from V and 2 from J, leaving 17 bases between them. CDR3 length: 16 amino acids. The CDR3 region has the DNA TGTGCCAGCAGGGAATCGGGGGTATTTACTGGAAACACCATATATTTT. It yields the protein CASRESGVFTGNTIYF.

Here the CDR3 reads CASSFSGRSSYNEQFF. DNA for the CDR3: TGCGCCAGCAGCTTTAGCGGGAGGAGCTCCTACAATGAGCAGTTCTTC. The chain links TRBV5-1 to TRBJ2-1; TRBD2 matches 10 bases. The CDR3 consists of 16 residues. V dropped 2 bases and J dropped 0; count of bases not matched to a gene: 2. The germline gives CDR1 SGHRS, CDR2 YFSETQ.